These 14 T cell receptor beta chains share one sample of origin, sequenced in a study of T cells after yellow fever vaccination. Each CDR3 protein is one row after TCRdb ran MiXCR on the 5' RACE reads. The data contain 42,000 or so distinct CDR3 sequences, about 6.8% of them singletons. This material consisted of CD8+ T cells not binding an NS4B(214-222) dextramer, sorted from PBMCs, taken 45 days after the yellow fever booster vaccination. These receptors all stem from a young man who received the YFV17D yellow fever vaccine.

This clonotype was counted a few times. The V gene is TRBV30, the J gene TRBJ2-7; TRBD2 aligns across 8 bases. V was pared by 4 bases and J by 1 base, with 15 bases of the junction left unmatched. CDR1 is GTSNPN and CDR2 is SVGIG in the germline V gene (reference sequence). This CDR3 has 17 amino acids. The CDR3 coding sequence is TGTGCCTGGACCGGGGGGAAGGCGGGAGGCATTTCCTACGAGCAGTACTTC. It codes for CAWTGGKAGGISYEQYF.

This clonotype was counted ten times or more. The chain joins TRBV25-1 to TRBJ2-7; 11 bases are a match to TRBD2. This CDR3 region has 19 residues. The J segment lost 2 bases and the V segment lost 6 bases, leaving 18 bases of the junction unmatched. Germline CDR1 and CDR2: MGHDK and SYGVNS. The CDR3: CASRDTGFRTSGQTYEQYF. The CDR3 DNA is TGTGCCAGCAGGGACACAGGGTTCCGGACTAGCGGGCAAACCTACGAGCAGTACTTC.

This clonotype was seen at least ten times. The chain's CDR3 is CASSQGTGPYEQYF. The CDR3 region has the DNA TGCGCCAGCAGCCAGGGGACAGGACCCTACGAGCAGTACTTC. The chain recombines TRBV5-1 with TRBJ2-7, with 8 bases fitting TRBD1. The CDR3 is 14 residues long. Germline-derived CDR1 and CDR2 are SGHRS and YFSETQ. J gave up 2 bases and V 4 bases, and 5 bases lay outside the gene matches.

The table lists this clonotype with many counts. The chain recombines TRBV5-1 with TRBJ1-1; D gene uncertain. This CDR3 has 13 residues. Trimming shortened V by 0 bases and J by 4 bases, and 7 bases separated the two germline ends. Germline values: CDR1 SGHRS, CDR2 YFSETQ. The DNA of the CDR3 is TGCGCCAGCAGCTTGGCGATGGGCACTGAAGCTTTCTTT. Its protein is CASSLAMGTEAFF.

This clonotype has only a few counts. The chain uses TRBV30 and TRBJ2-5; D call uncertain. The V and J ends lost 0 bases and 2 bases respectively, with 13 bases between them. This CDR3 is 15 amino acids long. Germline CDR1 reads GTSNPN; CDR2 reads SVGIG (reference sequence). The CDR3 protein is CAWSVWTALQETQYF. Written as DNA, the CDR3 is TGTGCCTGGAGTGTATGGACCGCATTGCAAGAGACCCAGTACTTC.

There are a few counts of this clonotype. The chain combines TRBV6-5 with TRBJ2-2, with D hard to call. The CDR3 runs to 15 residues. The V gene lost 2 bases and the J gene lost 1 base, with 8 bases spanning the gap. Germline-derived CDR1 and CDR2 are MNHEY and SVGAGI. Written as DNA, the CDR3 is TGTGCCAGCAGTTACGTGTTAGGGAACACCGGGGAGCTGTTTTTT. The encoded protein is CASSYVLGNTGELFF.

This clonotype was seen many times. The rearrangement joins TRBV15 to TRBJ1-1; no clear D gene. In germline, CDR1 is LNHNV, CDR2 YYDKDF (reference sequence). The CDR3 contains 13 residues. V lost 5 bases, J lost 9 bases, and 16 bases lay in between. The CDR3 DNA reads TGTGCCACCAGCGGAGGAGGAGGGAGGCAAGCTTTCTTT. Encoded protein: CATSGGGGRQAFF.

For this clonotype: One base away lies a much larger clone, so this may be a sequencing read error. The V call is TRBV11-2, the J call TRBJ2-1, with D perhaps assigned TRBD1 or TRBD2 (5 bases each). Trimming removed 7 bases at V and 2 bases at J, with 18 bases between. The CDR3 has 16 residues. Germline V gene data show CDR1 as SGHAT and CDR2 as FQNNGV. The CDR3 bases are TGTGCCAGCACCAAAGAAATAGCGACAGCCTACAATGAGCAGTTCTTC. Protein product: CASTKEIATAYNEQFF.

At least ten counts were recorded for this clonotype. This chain links TRBV9 with TRBJ1-2; D is unclear. CDR1 SGDLS and CDR2 YYNGEE come from the germline V gene. The CDR3 has 12 amino acids. Trimming cost V 7 bases and J 2 bases, with 9 bases left between them. CDR3: CASHKINYGYTF. The CDR3 region has the DNA TGTGCCAGCCACAAGATAAACTATGGCTACACCTTC.

This clonotype was seen at least ten times. The chain joins TRBV29-1 to TRBJ2-1; 8 bases agree with TRBD2. Germline trimming cut 4 bases from V and 9 bases from J; bases unmatched to any gene: 5. CDR1 is SQVTM, CDR2 ANQGSEA, per germline. The CDR3 has 12 amino acids. The CDR3 nucleotides read TGCAGCGTTGTATACGGGGGGGGTGAGCAGTTCTTC. It codes for CSVVYGGGEQFF.

This clonotype was observed a handful of times. This chain links TRBV5-4 with TRBJ2-1, with D unresolved. The CDR3 extends over 16 amino acids. Germline CDR1 SGHNT, CDR2 YYREEE (reference sequence). V was trimmed by 2 bases and J by 0 bases, leaving 12 bases between them. CDR3 loop: CASSFPSPSSYNEQFF. As DNA, the CDR3 is TGTGCCAGCAGCTTCCCTAGTCCTAGCTCCTACAATGAGCAGTTCTTC.

This clonotype came up a few times. The V and J genes are TRBV11-2 and TRBJ2-7; D unresolved. Trimming left V 5 bases short and J 5 bases short, with 13 bases between. The germline V gene encodes CDR1 SGHAT and CDR2 FQNNGV. This CDR3 has 13 amino acids. DNA of the CDR3: TGTGCCAGCAGCCCGCCCGACCCTGACGAGCAGTACTTC. It codes for CASSPPDPDEQYF.

This chain connects TRBV30 to TRBJ2-7; D might be TRBD1 (7 bases). V lost 8 bases and J 6 bases, leaving 17 bases between the germline ends. The CDR3 is 12 residues long. Germline V lookup: CDR1 GTSNPN, CDR2 SVGIG (reference sequence). DNA for the CDR3: TGTGCCGGAACTAGCCAGGGGGTCGAGCAGTACTTC. The encoded protein is CAGTSQGVEQYF.

This clonotype was seen repeatedly, ten times or more. The chain carries TRBV12-3 or TRBV12-4 and TRBJ2-5, with 11 bases matching TRBD2. The CDR3 is 13 amino acids. The ends lost 7 bases at V and 7 bases at J; junction bases unmatched: 5. The CDR3 is CASTPGTSGTQYF. CDR3 in DNA: TGTGCCAGCACCCCAGGGACTAGCGGGACCCAGTACTTC.